The next 2 T cell receptor beta chains were all read from a single sample in a study of spatial heterogeneity in lung cancer. Time point denoted: blood at routine non-recurrence follow-up after resection. Whole RNA was taken from tumor, nontumor lung or frozen PBMC; it was then sequenced unsorted. TCRdb ran MiXCR on the 5' RACE reads and lists one entry per CDR3 protein. The sample lists approximately 56,000 distinct CDR3 sequences, roughly 7% occurring once. The specimen comprised PBMCs, sampled at follow-up. The receptors stem from a female donor with early-stage non-small cell lung cancer.

This clonotype was recorded at least ten times. This chain connects TRBV7-3 to TRBJ2-1, with D possibly being TRBD2 (6 bases). Germline CDR1 and CDR2: SGHTA and FQGTGA. The length of the CDR3 is 15 residues. The V gene lost 1 base and the J gene lost 4 bases, with 11 bases spanning the gap. In DNA, the CDR3 is TGTGCCAGCAGCTTAAACCCTCGGGGGTACAATGAGCAGTTCTTC. This sequence encodes CASSLNPRGYNEQFF.

The V gene is TRBV5-1, the J gene TRBJ2-5, with 7 bases fitting TRBD2. The V gene's germline CDR1 is SGHRS and CDR2 YFSETQ. Trimming at V came to 0 bases and at J to 0 bases, leaving 2 bases not matched to a gene. CDR3 size: 15 residues. The CDR3 DNA reads as TGCGCCAGCAGCTTGGGGGAGGGGAACCAAGAGACCCAGTACTTC. Residues: CASSLGEGNQETQYF.